The clone carrying this T cell receptor (beta chain) was seen a few times. The CDR3 runs to 13 residues. Per germline, CDR1 SGHAT and CDR2 FQNNGV. V dropped 4 bases and J dropped 7; count of bases not matched to a gene: 2. Using immunoSEQ multiplex PCR, the repertoire was profiled, and TCRdb retains in-frame clones only, with some absent. The sample holds about 38,000 clones, roughly 82% seen once. The data were obtained in a study of OX40 agonist ivuxolimab in advanced cancers. The genes are TRBV11-2 and TRBJ1-1, with 11 bases matching TRBD1. The TCR comes from an adult with an advanced solid tumor such as melanoma, head and neck, liver or kidney cancer. Sequenced here: CD4+ or CD8+ T cells sorted from blood, sampled in a trial of the OX40 agonist ivuxolimab. CDR3 residues: CASSSDRGLEAFF. As DNA, the CDR3 is TGTGCCAGCAGCTCGGACAGGGGGCTTGAAGCTTTCTTT.